The rows below give T cell receptor beta chains drawn from one sample of a study of CD8 T cells in ankylosing spondylitis. TCRdb called the 5' RACE reads again in MiXCR, with one record for every CDR3 protein. Of 200,000 to 250,000 distinct CDR3 sequences detected, roughly a tenth appear once; the ten largest clones hold less than 25%. The sequencing input was blood, either unsorted or a sorted T cell fraction (not recorded which). The receptors stem from a male donor with ankylosing spondylitis or in good health (not recorded which). Each CDR3 is given with its conserved first and last residue. The order of the fields is V gene, D gene, clone size, J gene, CDR3 protein, CDR3 DNA. A D gene is named only where the DNA matches it firmly. Only some rows state a clone size, as once, few, many or a class for expanded clones.

TRBV5-5	NA	few	TRBJ1-6	CASSLAGDGNSPLHF	TGTGCCAGCAGCTTGGCAGGGGACGGGAATTCACCCCTCCACTTT
TRBV29-1	NA	few	TRBJ1-5	CSVGEGNQPQHF	TGCAGCGTTGGTGAGGGCAATCAGCCCCAGCATTTT
TRBV27	TRBD2	few	TRBJ2-5	CASSYGGYQETQYF	TGTGCCAGCAGTTACGGGGGGTACCAAGAGACCCAGTACTTC
TRBV15	TRBD1	many	TRBJ1-3	CATRDRDRGHGNTIYF	TGTGCCACCAGGGACCGGGACAGGGGCCATGGAAACACCATATATTTT
TRBV28	NA	NA	TRBJ1-1	CASSLAQEHQRAFF	TGTGCCAGCAGTTTAGCACAGGAGCATCAAAGGGCTTTCTTT
TRBV7-2	NA	many	TRBJ1-4	CASSPTGHFNEKLFF	TGTGCCAGCAGCCCGACGGGACATTTTAATGAAAAACTGTTTTTT
TRBV9	NA	many	TRBJ2-1	CASSVGSSSYNEQFF	TGTGCCAGCAGCGTAGGCAGTAGCTCCTACAATGAGCAGTTCTTC
TRBV14	NA	many	TRBJ2-3	CASSQVADTQYF	TGTGCCAGCAGCCAAGTTGCAGATACGCAGTATTTT
TRBV5-1	NA	many	TRBJ2-4	CASSPVQAILGDIQYF	TGCGCCAGCAGCCCCGTCCAGGCGATATTGGGGGACATTCAGTACTTC
TRBV2	NA	few	TRBJ2-3	CASRQGSKDTQYF	TGTGCCAGCCGTCAGGGGTCCAAAGATACGCAGTATTTT
TRBV12-3/TRBV12-4	NA	many	TRBJ1-1	CASSYSTLEAFF	TGTGCCAGCAGTTACTCGACCCTTGAAGCTTTCTTT
TRBV3-1	NA	many	TRBJ2-1	CASSQVTGGASSYNEQFF	TGTGCCAGCAGCCAAGTGACCGGGGGAGCCAGCTCCTACAATGAGCAGTTCTTC
TRBV29-1	NA	many	TRBJ2-3	CSASLVADTQYF	TGCAGCGCTTCCCTAGTCGCAGATACGCAGTATTTT
TRBV2	NA	NA	TRBJ2-3	CASSEMRVLTDTQYF	TGTGCCAGCAGTGAAATGCGGGTTCTCACAGATACGCAGTATTTT
TRBV12-3/TRBV12-4	NA	NA	TRBJ2-2	CASRGTGNTGELFF	TGTGCCAGCAGGGGTACGGGAAACACCGGGGAGCTGTTTTTT
TRBV6-6	NA	many	TRBJ2-7	CASRRQVEQYF	TGTGCCAGCAGGAGACAAGTCGAGCAGTACTTC
TRBV5-1	TRBD2	many	TRBJ2-2	CASSDQTSRAGELFF	TGCGCCAGCAGCGACCAGACTAGCAGGGCCGGGGAGCTGTTTTTT
TRBV24-1	NA	many	TRBJ1-1	CATRVRLRSSANTEAFF	TGTGCCACCAGGGTCCGCCTGAGGTCCTCCGCAAACACTGAAGCTTTCTTT
TRBV7-9	NA	few	TRBJ2-2	CASSPPGNMDTGELFF	TGTGCCAGCAGCCCACCGGGAAACATGGACACCGGGGAGCTGTTTTTT
TRBV7-2	TRBD2	few	TRBJ2-7	CASSFGLAGLYEQYF	TGTGCCAGCAGCTTCGGACTAGCGGGTCTGTACGAGCAGTACTTC
TRBV6-1	TRBD1	NA	TRBJ1-5	CASSKGQGVRNQPQHF	TGTGCCAGCAGTAAAGGACAGGGGGTTCGCAATCAGCCCCAGCATTTT
TRBV7-2	TRBD2	NA	TRBJ2-7	CASSSGLATSYEQYF	TGTGCCAGCAGCTCTGGACTAGCGACATCCTACGAGCAGTACTTC
TRBV5-1	TRBD2	many	TRBJ2-3	CASSVTSEVDTQYF	TGCGCCAGCAGTGTAACTAGCGAGGTAGATACGCAGTATTTT
TRBV14	NA	NA	TRBJ1-1	CASSRWFDSAFF	TGTGCCAGCAGCCGCTGGTTCGACTCGGCTTTCTTT
TRBV20-1	NA	few	TRBJ1-5	CSASGQPYSNQPQHF	TGCAGTGCTAGTGGACAGCCATATAGCAATCAGCCCCAGCATTTT
TRBV7-2	TRBD1	NA	TRBJ2-1	CASSLGQGAANEQFF	TGTGCCAGCAGCTTAGGACAGGGGGCAGCCAATGAGCAGTTCTTC
TRBV7-2	TRBD1	NA	TRBJ2-3	CASSLASSGQMTQYF	TGTGCCAGCAGCTTAGCGTCGTCGGGACAGATGACGCAGTATTTT
TRBV7-9	NA	many	TRBJ1-1	CASSSQEEAFF	TGTGCCAGCAGCTCACAAGAAGAAGCTTTCTTT
TRBV20-1	NA	many	TRBJ2-1	CSAPGIWTSNEQFF	TGCAGTGCGCCAGGGATTTGGACTTCGAATGAGCAGTTCTTC
TRBV6-2/TRBV6-3	TRBD2	NA	TRBJ2-1	CASRGTSLQGLAGQQMYNEQFF	TGTGCCAGCAGGGGGACGTCTCTCCAGGGACTAGCGGGGCAACAGATGTACAATGAGCAGTTCTTC
TRBV6-1	TRBD2	few	TRBJ2-7	CASSGSGTSFYEQYF	TGTGCCAGCAGTGGCTCCGGGACTAGCTTCTACGAGCAGTACTTC
TRBV5-1	NA	many	TRBJ2-5	CASLDARTETQYF	TGCGCCAGCCTGGACGCCCGAACGGAGACCCAGTACTTC
TRBV7-6	NA	many	TRBJ1-3	CASSLGIGSGNTIYF	TGTGCCAGCAGCTTGGGGATAGGGTCTGGAAACACCATATATTTT
TRBV7-9	NA	many	TRBJ1-2	CASSREGQNYGYTF	TGTGCCAGCAGTCGAGAGGGACAAAACTATGGCTACACCTTC
TRBV5-1	NA	many	TRBJ2-7	CASSIGDTPSYEQYF	TGCGCCAGCAGCATAGGGGACACTCCCTCCTACGAGCAGTACTTC
TRBV15	NA	many	TRBJ1-5	CATSRSGTNSNQPQHF	TGTGCCACCAGCAGGTCCGGGACAAATAGCAATCAGCCCCAGCATTTT
TRBV5-1	NA	many	TRBJ2-3	CASSSYMMGGTDTQYF	TGCGCCAGCAGCTCCTATATGATGGGGGGCACAGATACGCAGTATTTT
TRBV30	NA	NA	TRBJ1-4	CAWHPLDSRPNEKLFF	TGTGCCTGGCACCCTCTAGACAGTAGGCCTAATGAAAAACTGTTTTTT
TRBV4-2	NA	many	TRBJ1-1	CASSRGSWAQETEAFF	TGTGCCAGCAGCCGGGGGTCGTGGGCACAGGAGACTGAAGCTTTCTTT
TRBV6-1	NA	many	TRBJ1-1	CASSPRRVQAEAFF	TGTGCCAGCTCCCCTAGGCGGGTCCAAGCTGAAGCTTTCTTT
TRBV3-1	NA	few	TRBJ1-2	CASSLATVAQTSYGYTF	TGTGCCAGCAGCCTTGCGACGGTGGCCCAAACCTCATATGGCTACACCTTC
TRBV29-1	TRBD1	many	TRBJ2-7	CSTTGTGGYEQYF	TGCAGCACTACCGGGACAGGGGGCTACGAGCAGTACTTC
TRBV7-2	TRBD1	many	TRBJ2-2	CASSLPGQGRWTGELFF	TGTGCCAGCAGCTTACCCGGACAGGGGCGATGGACCGGGGAGCTGTTTTTT
TRBV15	NA	few	TRBJ2-7	CATSSYLDEQYF	TGTGCCACCAGCAGTTACCTCGACGAGCAGTACTTC
TRBV20-1	TRBD2	few	TRBJ2-7	CSAGFSGSSYEQYF	TGCAGTGCGGGATTTAGCGGGAGCTCCTACGAGCAGTACTTC
TRBV14	TRBD2	many	TRBJ2-5	CASSQDLLAEETQYF	TGTGCCAGCAGCCAAGATTTACTAGCGGAAGAGACCCAGTACTTC
TRBV5-1	NA	few	TRBJ2-3	CASSLEAGPSTDTQYF	TGCGCCAGCAGCTTGGAAGCGGGCCCTAGCACAGATACGCAGTATTTT
TRBV20-1	NA	many	TRBJ1-1	CSALRGRPGGTEAFF	TGCAGTGCCCTGAGGGGGAGACCCGGAGGCACTGAAGCTTTCTTT
TRBV20-1	TRBD2	many	TRBJ2-5	CSARLGLAGVQETQYF	TGCAGTGCTAGACTCGGACTAGCGGGGGTGCAAGAGACCCAGTACTTC
TRBV5-5	TRBD1	NA	TRBJ1-1	CASSLEGAPGTEAFF	TGTGCCAGCAGCTTGGAGGGGGCGCCGGGAACTGAAGCTTTCTTT
TRBV7-9	TRBD1	NA	TRBJ2-3	CASRSKQGTDTQYF	TGTGCCAGCAGATCGAAACAGGGGACAGATACGCAGTATTTT
TRBV20-1	NA	NA	TRBJ1-1	CSAREGPVNTEAFF	TGCAGTGCTAGGGAGGGTCCCGTGAACACTGAAGCTTTCTTT
TRBV6-1	NA	few	TRBJ2-5	CASSTGGAEQETQYF	TGTGCCAGCAGTACGGGTGGCGCGGAACAAGAGACCCAGTACTTC
TRBV12-3/TRBV12-4	NA	few	TRBJ1-6	CASRRELAYNSPLHF	TGTGCCAGCCGTCGTGAGCTCGCCTATAATTCACCCCTCCACTTT
TRBV6-1	TRBD2	many	TRBJ2-5	CAIKRGTETQYF	TGTGCCATCAAGCGGGGGACAGAGACCCAGTACTTC
TRBV12-3/TRBV12-4	NA	few	TRBJ1-2	CASSMTWGYTF	TGTGCCAGCAGTATGACCTGGGGCTACACCTTC